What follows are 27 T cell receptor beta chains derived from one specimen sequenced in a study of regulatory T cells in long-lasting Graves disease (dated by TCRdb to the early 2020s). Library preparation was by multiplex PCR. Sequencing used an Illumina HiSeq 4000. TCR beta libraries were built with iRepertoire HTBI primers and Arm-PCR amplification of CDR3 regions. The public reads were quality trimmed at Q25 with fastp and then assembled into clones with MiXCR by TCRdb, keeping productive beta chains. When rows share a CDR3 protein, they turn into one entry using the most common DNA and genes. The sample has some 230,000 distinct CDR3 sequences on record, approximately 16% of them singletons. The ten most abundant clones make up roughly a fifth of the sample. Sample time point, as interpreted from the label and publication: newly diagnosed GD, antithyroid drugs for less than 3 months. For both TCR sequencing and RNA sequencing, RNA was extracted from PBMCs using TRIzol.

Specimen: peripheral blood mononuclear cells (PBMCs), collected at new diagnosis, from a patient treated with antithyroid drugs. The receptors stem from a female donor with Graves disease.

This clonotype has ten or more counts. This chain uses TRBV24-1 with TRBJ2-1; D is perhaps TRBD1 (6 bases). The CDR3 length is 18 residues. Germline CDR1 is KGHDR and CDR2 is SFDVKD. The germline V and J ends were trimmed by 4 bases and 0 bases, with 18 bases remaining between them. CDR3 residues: CATSDPTEGDSSYNEQFF. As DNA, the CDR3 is TGTGCCACCAGTGACCCCACCGAGGGGGATAGCTCCTACAATGAGCAGTTCTTC.

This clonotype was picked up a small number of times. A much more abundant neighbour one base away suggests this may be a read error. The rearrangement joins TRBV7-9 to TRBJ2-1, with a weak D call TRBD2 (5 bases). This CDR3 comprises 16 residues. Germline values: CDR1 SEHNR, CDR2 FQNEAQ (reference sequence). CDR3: CASSTGLARSYNGQFF. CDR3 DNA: TGTGCCAGCAGCACCGGATTAGCGCGTTCCTACAATGGGCAGTTCTTC.

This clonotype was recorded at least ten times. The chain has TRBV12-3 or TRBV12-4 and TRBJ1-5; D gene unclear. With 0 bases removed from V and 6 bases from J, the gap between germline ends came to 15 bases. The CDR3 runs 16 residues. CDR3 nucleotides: TGTGCCAGCAGTTTAGCGCCCCCCTCGGAAGGTCAGCCCCAGCATTTT. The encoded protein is CASSLAPPSEGQPQHF.

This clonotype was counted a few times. CDR3 protein: CSVEEPLGGGLFF. The CDR3 DNA sequence: TGCAGCGTTGAAGAACCGTTGGGAGGGGGACTTTTCTTT. The V call is TRBV29-1, the J call TRBJ1-1; maybe TRBD1 (6 bases). In germline, CDR1 is SQVTM, CDR2 ANQGSEA. V lost 0 bases and J lost 13, with 18 bases in between. This CDR3 has 13 residues.

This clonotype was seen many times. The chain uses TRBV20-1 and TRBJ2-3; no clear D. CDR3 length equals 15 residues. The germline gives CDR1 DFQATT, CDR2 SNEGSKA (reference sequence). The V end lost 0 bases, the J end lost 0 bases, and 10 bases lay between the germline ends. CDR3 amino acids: CSARDLRLSTDTQYF. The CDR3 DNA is TGCAGTGCTAGAGATCTACGTCTGAGCACAGATACGCAGTATTTT.

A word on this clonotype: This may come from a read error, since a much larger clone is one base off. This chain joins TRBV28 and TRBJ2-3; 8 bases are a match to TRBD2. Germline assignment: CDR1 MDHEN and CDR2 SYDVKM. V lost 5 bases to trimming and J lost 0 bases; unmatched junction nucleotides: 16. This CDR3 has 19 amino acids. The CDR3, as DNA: TGTGCCAGCAGTGATGCGGGATGGCTCGGGAGGGCCAGCACAGATACGCAGTATTTT. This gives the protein CASSDAGWLGRASTDTQYF.

Here the CDR3 DNA reads TGTGCCTGGGGAGGGCCTGAAATTAACTATGGCTACACCTTC. Amino acid sequence: CAWGGPEINYGYTF. The chain couples TRBV30 to TRBJ1-2; no reliable D call. Per the germline V gene, CDR1 is GTSNPN and CDR2 is SVGIG (reference sequence). The CDR3 sequence is 14 residues long. V lost 5 bases to trimming and J lost 1 base, with 14 bases between them.

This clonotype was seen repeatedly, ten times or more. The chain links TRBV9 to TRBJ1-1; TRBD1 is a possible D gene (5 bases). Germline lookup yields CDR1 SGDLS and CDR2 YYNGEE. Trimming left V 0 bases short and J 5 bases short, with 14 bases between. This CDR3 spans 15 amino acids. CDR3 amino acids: CASSVDPGKVTEAFF. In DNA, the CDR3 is TGTGCCAGCAGCGTAGATCCAGGGAAGGTGACTGAAGCTTTCTTT. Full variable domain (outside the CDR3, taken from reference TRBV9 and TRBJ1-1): DSGVTQTPKHLITATGQRVTLRCSPRSGDLSVYWYQQSLDQGLQFLIQYYNGEERAKGNILERFSAQQFPDLHSELNLSSLELGDSALYFCASSVDPGKVTEAFFGQGTRLTVV.

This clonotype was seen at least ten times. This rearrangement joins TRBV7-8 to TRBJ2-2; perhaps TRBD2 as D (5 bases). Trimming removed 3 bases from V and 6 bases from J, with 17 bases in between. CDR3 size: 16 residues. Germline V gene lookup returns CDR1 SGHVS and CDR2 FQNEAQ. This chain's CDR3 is CASSFFVGALPGELFF. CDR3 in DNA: TGTGCCAGCAGCTTCTTTGTGGGAGCATTACCCGGGGAGCTGTTTTTT.

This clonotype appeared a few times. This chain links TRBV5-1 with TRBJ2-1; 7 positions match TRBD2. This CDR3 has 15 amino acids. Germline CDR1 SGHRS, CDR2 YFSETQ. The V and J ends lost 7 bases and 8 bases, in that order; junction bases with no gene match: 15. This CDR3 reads CASGPGPAGRDEQFF. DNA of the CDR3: TGCGCCAGCGGGCCGGGACCAGCGGGAAGGGATGAGCAGTTCTTC. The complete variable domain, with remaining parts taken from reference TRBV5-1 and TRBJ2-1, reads KAGVTQTPRYLIKTRGQQVTLSCSPISGHRSVSWYQQTPGQGLQFLFEYFSETQRNKGNFPGRFSGRQFSNSRSEMNVSTLELGDSALYLCASGPGPAGRDEQFFGPGTRLTVL.

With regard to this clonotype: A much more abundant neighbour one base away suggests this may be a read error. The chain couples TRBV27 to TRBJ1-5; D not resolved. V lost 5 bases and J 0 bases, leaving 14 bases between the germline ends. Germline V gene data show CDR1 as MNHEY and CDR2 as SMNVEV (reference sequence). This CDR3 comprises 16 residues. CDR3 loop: CASSNNAPYSNQPQHF. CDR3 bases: TGTGCCAGCAGTAATAATGCCCCCTATAGCAATCAGCCCCAGCATTTT.

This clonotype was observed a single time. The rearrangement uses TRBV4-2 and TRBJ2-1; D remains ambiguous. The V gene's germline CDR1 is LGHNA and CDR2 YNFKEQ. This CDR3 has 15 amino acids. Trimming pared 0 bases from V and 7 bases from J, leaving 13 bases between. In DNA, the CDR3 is TGTGCCAGCAGCCAAGAGGGCCGCGCGTCGAATGAGCAGTTCTTC. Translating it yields CASSQEGRASNEQFF.

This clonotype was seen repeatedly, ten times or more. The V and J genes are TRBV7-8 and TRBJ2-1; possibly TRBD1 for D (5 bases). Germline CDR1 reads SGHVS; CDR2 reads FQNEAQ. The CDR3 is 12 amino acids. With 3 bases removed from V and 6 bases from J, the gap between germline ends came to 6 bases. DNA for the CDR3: TGTGCCAGCAGCTTCAGGGCCAATGAGCAGTTCTTC. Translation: CASSFRANEQFF.

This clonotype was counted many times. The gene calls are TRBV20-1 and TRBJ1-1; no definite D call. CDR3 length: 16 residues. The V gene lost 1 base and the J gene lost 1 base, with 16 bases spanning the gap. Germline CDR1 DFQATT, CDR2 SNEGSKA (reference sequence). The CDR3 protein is CSARGRGGWGNTEAFF. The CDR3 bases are TGCAGTGCTAGAGGCAGAGGCGGATGGGGGAACACTGAAGCTTTCTTT.

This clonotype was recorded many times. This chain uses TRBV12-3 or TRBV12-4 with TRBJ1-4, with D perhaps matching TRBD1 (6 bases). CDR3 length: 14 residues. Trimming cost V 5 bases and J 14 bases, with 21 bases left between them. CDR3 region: CASSRRGGKGSLFF. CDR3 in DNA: TGTGCCAGCAGTCGAAGGGGGGGCAAGGGGAGTCTGTTTTTT.

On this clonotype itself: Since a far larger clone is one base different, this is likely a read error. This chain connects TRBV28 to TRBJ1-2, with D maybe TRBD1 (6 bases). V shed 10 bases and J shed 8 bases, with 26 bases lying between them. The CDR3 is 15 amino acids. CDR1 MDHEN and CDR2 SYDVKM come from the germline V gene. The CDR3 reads CAIQPGGRGSTGYTF. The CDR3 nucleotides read TGTGCCATCCAACCCGGGGGCAGGGGATCGACCGGCTACACCTTC.

CDR3 residues: CASSPTFVGSGNEKLFF. The CDR3 DNA is TGTGCCAGCAGTCCTACGTTCGTGGGGTCAGGGAATGAAAAACTGTTTTTT. The chain recombines TRBV12-3 or TRBV12-4 with TRBJ1-4, with a possible D match to TRBD1 (5 bases). Deletions cut 5 bases from V and 5 bases from J, with 21 bases between. The CDR3 runs to 17 residues.

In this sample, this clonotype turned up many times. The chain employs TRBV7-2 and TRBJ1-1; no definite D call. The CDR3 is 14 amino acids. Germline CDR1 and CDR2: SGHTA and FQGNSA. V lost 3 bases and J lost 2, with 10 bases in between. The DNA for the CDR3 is TGTGCCAGCAGCTTGGCGGCAGCTAACACTGAAGCTTTCTTT. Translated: CASSLAAANTEAFF. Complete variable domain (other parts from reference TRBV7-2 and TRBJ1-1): GAGVSQSPSNKVTEKGKDVELRCDPISGHTALYWYRQSLGQGLEFLIYFQGNSAPDKSGLPSDRFSAERTGGSVSTLTIQRTQQEDSAVYLCASSLAAANTEAFFGQGTRLTVV.

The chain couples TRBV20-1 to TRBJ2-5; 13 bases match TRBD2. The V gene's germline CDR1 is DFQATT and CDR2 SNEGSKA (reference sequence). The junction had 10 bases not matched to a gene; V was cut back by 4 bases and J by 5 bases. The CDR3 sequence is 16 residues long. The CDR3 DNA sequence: TGCAGTGCTATAGAGGGGACTAGCGGGACCGGGGAGACCCAGTACTTC. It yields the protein CSAIEGTSGTGETQYF.

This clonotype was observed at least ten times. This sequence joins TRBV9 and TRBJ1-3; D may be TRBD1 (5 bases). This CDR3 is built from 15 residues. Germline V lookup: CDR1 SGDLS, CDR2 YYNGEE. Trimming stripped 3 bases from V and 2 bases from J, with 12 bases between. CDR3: CASSEKGDPGNTIYF. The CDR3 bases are TGTGCCAGCAGCGAGAAAGGGGACCCTGGAAACACCATATATTTT.

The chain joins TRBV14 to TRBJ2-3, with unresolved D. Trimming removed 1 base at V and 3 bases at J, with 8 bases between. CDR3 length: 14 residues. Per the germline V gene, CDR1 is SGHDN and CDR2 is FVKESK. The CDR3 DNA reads TGTGCCAGCAGCCAAGGTTACGGAACAGATACGCAGTATTTT. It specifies CASSQGYGTDTQYF.

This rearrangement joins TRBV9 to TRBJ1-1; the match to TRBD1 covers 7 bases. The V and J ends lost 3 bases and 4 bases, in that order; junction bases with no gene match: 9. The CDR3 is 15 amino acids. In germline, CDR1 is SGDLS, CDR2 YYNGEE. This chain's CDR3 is CASSAYRGRVTEAFF. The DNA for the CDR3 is TGTGCCAGCAGCGCTTACAGGGGCCGCGTCACTGAAGCTTTCTTT.

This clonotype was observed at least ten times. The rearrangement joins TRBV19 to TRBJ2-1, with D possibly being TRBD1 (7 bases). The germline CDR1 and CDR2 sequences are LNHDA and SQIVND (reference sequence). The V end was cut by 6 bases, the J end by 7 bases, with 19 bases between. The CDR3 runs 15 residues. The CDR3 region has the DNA TGTGCCAGTAGCCCCGGAGGGGGCGCTTTAAATGAGCAGTTCTTC. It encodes CASSPGGGALNEQFF.

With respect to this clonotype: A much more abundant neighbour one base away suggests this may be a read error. The CDR3 is CATSDPASTGELFF. In DNA, the CDR3 is TGTGCCACCAGTGACCCGGCCAGCACCGGGGAGCTGTTTTTT. The chain combines TRBV24-1 with TRBJ2-2; no reliable D call. The length of the CDR3 is 14 residues. The V gene's germline CDR1 is KGHDR and CDR2 SFDVKD. Trimming left V 4 bases short and J 4 bases short, with 9 bases between.

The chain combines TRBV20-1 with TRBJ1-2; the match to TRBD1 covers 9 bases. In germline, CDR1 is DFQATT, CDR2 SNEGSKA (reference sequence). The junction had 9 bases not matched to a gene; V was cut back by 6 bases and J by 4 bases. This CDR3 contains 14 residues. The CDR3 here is CSAHPGQGSYGYTF. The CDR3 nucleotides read TGCAGTGCCCACCCGGGACAGGGATCCTATGGCTACACCTTC.

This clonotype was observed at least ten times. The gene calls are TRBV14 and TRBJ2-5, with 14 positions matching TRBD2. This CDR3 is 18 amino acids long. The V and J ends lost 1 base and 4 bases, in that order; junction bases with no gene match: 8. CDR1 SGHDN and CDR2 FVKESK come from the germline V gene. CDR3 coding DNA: TGTGCCAGCAGCCAAGCGTATGGGACTAGCGGGAGTGGAGAGACCCAGTACTTC. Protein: CASSQAYGTSGSGETQYF.

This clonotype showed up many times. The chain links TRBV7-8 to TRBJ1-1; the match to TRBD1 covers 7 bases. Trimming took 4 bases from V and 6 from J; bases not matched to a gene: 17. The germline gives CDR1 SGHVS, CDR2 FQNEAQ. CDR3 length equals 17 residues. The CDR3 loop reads CASSSTDRSLGVSEAFF. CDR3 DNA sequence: TGTGCCAGCAGCTCAACGGACAGGTCTCTCGGGGTGTCTGAAGCTTTCTTT. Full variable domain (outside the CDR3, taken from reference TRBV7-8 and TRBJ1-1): GAGVSQSPRYKVAKRGQDVALRCDPISGHVSLFWYQQALGQGPEFLTYFQNEAQLDKSGLPSDRFFAERPEGSVSTLKIQRTQQEDSAVYLCASSSTDRSLGVSEAFFGQGTRLTVV.